This T cell receptor (beta chain) was identified during a study of CD8+ T cells in alopecia areata. In each case, RNA was isolated and then reverse transcribed into cDNA as the sequencing template. TCRdb's copy holds only in-frame clones and misses some; the assay was immunoSEQ multiplex PCR. The profile shows about 37,000 clones, more than 50% of them singletons. Five or six patients had their CD4+ cells sorted into CD25+CD127- cells. V was cut by 2 bases and J by 7 bases, with 9 bases left in between. The CDR3 extends over 13 amino acids. The germline V gene encodes CDR1 SGHTA and CDR2 FQGTGA. Source material: CD4+ Tregs sorted from blood. The chain uses TRBV7-3 and TRBJ2-1; D is perhaps TRBD2 (6 bases). This clonotype originated in a human donor with alopecia areata. The CDR3 DNA reads TGTGCCAGCAGCTTAGGAGGGCGGAATGAGCAGTTCTTC. This gives the protein CASSLGGRNEQFF.